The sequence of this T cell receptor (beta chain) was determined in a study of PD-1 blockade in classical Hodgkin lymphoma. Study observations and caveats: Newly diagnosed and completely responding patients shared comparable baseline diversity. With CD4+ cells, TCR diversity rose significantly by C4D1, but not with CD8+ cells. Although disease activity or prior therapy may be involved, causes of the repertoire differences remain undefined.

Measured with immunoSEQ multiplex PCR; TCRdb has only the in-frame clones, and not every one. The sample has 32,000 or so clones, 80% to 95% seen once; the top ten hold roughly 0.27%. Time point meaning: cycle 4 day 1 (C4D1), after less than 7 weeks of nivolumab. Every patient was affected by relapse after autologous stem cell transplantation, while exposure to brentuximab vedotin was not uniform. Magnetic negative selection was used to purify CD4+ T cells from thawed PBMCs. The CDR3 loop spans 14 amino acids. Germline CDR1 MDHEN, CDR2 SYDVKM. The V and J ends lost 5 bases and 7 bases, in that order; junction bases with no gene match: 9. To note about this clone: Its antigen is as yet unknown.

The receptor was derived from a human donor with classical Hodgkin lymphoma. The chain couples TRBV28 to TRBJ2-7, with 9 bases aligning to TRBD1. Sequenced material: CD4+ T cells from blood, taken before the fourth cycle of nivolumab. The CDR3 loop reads CASSTPRDREEQYF. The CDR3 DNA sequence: TGTGCCAGCAGTACCCCGCGGGACAGGGAAGAGCAGTACTTC.